These T cell receptor beta chains were read from a single sample in a study of identical twins. TCRdb fed the 5' RACE reads into MiXCR, producing one record per CDR3 protein. The data contain hundreds of thousands of distinct CDR3 sequences, approximately 25% of them singletons. These same records also appear under a second study, on T cells expressing NK-cell markers.

Sequenced: CD4+ T cells sorted from blood. The receptors stem from a woman aged 18-29 years in good health. The CDR3 runs from the conserved cysteine through the conserved F or W. D genes are given only for firm matches. Clone sizes are given selectively: once, few, many, or a class where the clone is expanded.

clone_size cdr3_length d_call j_call v_call cdr3_nt cdr3_aa
many 14 . TRBJ2-1 TRBV11-2 TGTGCCAGCAGCTTAGCTGGGGGGCGAAATGAGCAGTTCTTC CASSLAGGRNEQFF
few 13 TRBD1 TRBJ1-2 TRBV7-2 TGTGCCAGCAGCGAGGGACAGTTGCATGGCTACACCTTC CASSEGQLHGYTF
. 14 . TRBJ2-1 TRBV3-1 TGTGCCAGCAGCCATAGACTTTCCTACAATGAGCAGTTCTTC CASSHRLSYNEQFF
. 13 . TRBJ2-3 TRBV18 TGTGCCAGCTCAACCATGGTCACAGATACGCAGTATTTT CASSTMVTDTQYF
. 15 TRBD1 TRBJ1-1 TRBV12-3/TRBV12-4 TGTGCCAGCAGCCCAAACAGGGGCGCACCCACTGAAGCTTTCTTT CASSPNRGAPTEAFF
. 15 . TRBJ2-1 TRBV7-9 TGTGCCAGCAGCTTTCGACAGTTCGGCATGAGTGAGCAGTTCTTC CASSFRQFGMSEQFF
. 14 TRBD1 TRBJ1-2 TRBV9 TGTGCCAGCAGCGGTATCGCGAGGGGGCGAGGCTACACCTTC CASSGIARGRGYTF
. 16 . TRBJ2-1 TRBV6-5 TGTGCCAGCAGTTACTTCGTAGGATTGCCCTACAATGAGCAGTTCTTC CASSYFVGLPYNEQFF
few 16 . TRBJ2-3 TRBV7-2 TGTGCCAGCAGAGAAAAATCCTACGCACGCACAGATACGCAGTATTTT CASREKSYARTDTQYF
. 13 . TRBJ2-5 TRBV7-2 TGTGCCAGCAGCTTAGGTGCTCTGGAGACCCAGTACTTC CASSLGALETQYF
. 15 . TRBJ2-2 TRBV19 TGTGCCAGTAGTATGGGACTTGGGAACACCGGGGAGCTGTTTTTT CASSMGLGNTGELFF
. 14 TRBD2 TRBJ2-5 TRBV7-2 TGTGCCAGCAGCCCTAGCGGGGGGGCAGGGACCCAGTACTTC CASSPSGGAGTQYF
. 15 TRBD2 TRBJ2-1 TRBV19 TGTGCCAGTAGTATAGATAGCGGGGGTATCAATGAGCAGTTCTTC CASSIDSGGINEQFF
. 13 . TRBJ2-7 TRBV3-1 TGTGCCAGCGCCTCCACAGCATCCTACGAGCAGTACTTC CASASTASYEQYF
. 16 TRBD1 TRBJ2-1 TRBV20-1 TGCAGTGCTGTCGGGACAGGGAGTCTCCCGGACAATGAGCAGTTCTTC CSAVGTGSLPDNEQFF
few 16 . TRBJ1-2 TRBV4-3 TGCGCCAGCAGCCAAGGAATAGGGAACCTCGCCCACGGCTACACCTTC CASSQGIGNLAHGYTF
. 12 TRBD1 TRBJ2-1 TRBV30 TGTGCCTGGGGGACAGGGTTCGCTGAGCAGTTCTTC CAWGTGFAEQFF
few 13 . TRBJ1-1 TRBV30 TGTGCCTGGAGGAGGGGGGTAAACACTGAAGCTTTCTTT CAWRRGVNTEAFF
. 11 . TRBJ2-7 TRBV11-2 TGTGCCAGCAGCTTAGTGGGCGGCAAGTACTTC CASSLVGGKYF
few 12 . TRBJ1-1 TRBV7-3 TGTGCCAGCAGCCCCGGACGGGTCAAAGCTTTCTTT CASSPGRVKAFF
. 16 TRBD2 TRBJ2-7 TRBV19 TGTGCCAGTAGTATTCGGGGGGTCAGCCCATCCTACGAGCAGTACTTC CASSIRGVSPSYEQYF
few 14 . TRBJ2-7 TRBV12-3/TRBV12-4 TGTGCCAGCAGGATCGGACTGGGATCCTACGAGCAGTACTTC CASRIGLGSYEQYF
. 15 TRBD2 TRBJ2-7 TRBV7-4 TGTGCCAGCAGCTTCCAGGGACTAGGGCTTTACGAGCAGTACTTC CASSFQGLGLYEQYF
. 13 . TRBJ1-2 TRBV30 TGTGCCTGGAGTGTGGGGGAGCAGGGTGGCTACACCTTC CAWSVGEQGGYTF
once 16 . TRBJ1-2 TRBV7-2 TGTGCCAGCAGCCGTCCCGGGACGACAGCTAACTATGGCTACACCTTC CASSRPGTTANYGYTF
. 15 . TRBJ1-2 TRBV7-9 TGTGCCAGCAGCCCTCCGGACCGAACTAACTATGGCTACACCTTC CASSPPDRTNYGYTF
. 19 TRBD2 TRBJ2-1 TRBV27 TGTACCTGCAGTTCGGGACTAGCGGGAGGTAGATTCAACTACAATGAGCAGTTCTTC CTCSSGLAGGRFNYNEQFF
few 16 TRBD2 TRBJ2-1 TRBV12-3/TRBV12-4 TGTGCCAGCAGCTCCCCGGGACTAGGTCCCATCAATGAGCAGTTCTTC CASSSPGLGPINEQFF
. 16 TRBD1 TRBJ1-5 TRBV3-1 TGTGCCAGCAGCCACTCGGACAGGGAAGGAAGTCAGCCCCAGCATTTT CASSHSDREGSQPQHF
. 13 TRBD1 TRBJ2-1 TRBV20-1 TGCAGTGCTGGGGGACAGGGTAACAATGAGCAGTTCTTC CSAGGQGNNEQFF
few 12 . TRBJ2-1 TRBV9 TGTGCCAGCAGCGCCAGCGGCGTTGAGCAGTTCTTC CASSASGVEQFF